This passage covers 12 T cell receptor beta chains from one sample sequenced in a study of identical twins. TCRdb reanalysed the 5' RACE reads using MiXCR and keeps one entry per CDR3 protein. The sample gives around 250,000 distinct CDR3 sequences, 5.5% to 7.5% of which show up once; approximately 15% is in the top ten. This sample was shared with a second study, whose subject was T cells expressing NK-cell markers.

The sample comprised CD8+ T cells sorted from blood. These receptors were taken from a woman in her late teens or twenties in good health.

V gene TRBV20-1 combines with J gene TRBJ2-1; 10 bases match TRBD2. J gave up 4 bases and V 7 bases, and 7 bases lay outside the gene matches. From germline, CDR1 is DFQATT and CDR2 SNEGSKA (reference sequence). The CDR3 covers 14 residues. As DNA, the CDR3 is TGCAGTGGGACCGGGACTAGCGCTTACAATGAGCAGTTCTTC. Its translation: CSGTGTSAYNEQFF.

In its sample, this clonotype was seen a few times. The chain is built from TRBV12-3 or TRBV12-4 and TRBJ2-7; D remains unclear. Trimming took off 4 bases at V and 2 bases at J, with 12 bases between the two ends. This CDR3 is 14 amino acids long. As DNA, the CDR3 is TGTGCCAGCAGTTATGGCGGAACAACCTACGAGCAGTACTTC. It encodes CASSYGGTTYEQYF.

This clonotype has only a few counts. V usage is TRBV15 and J usage is TRBJ2-1; D uncertain. Deletions cut 0 bases from V and 5 bases from J, with 11 bases between. Germline CDR1 LNHNV, CDR2 YYDKDF (reference sequence). CDR3 size: 15 residues. CDR3 coding DNA: TGTGCCACCAGCAGAGAGTCCCTCCCGGACAATGAGCAGTTCTTC. Protein sequence: CATSRESLPDNEQFF.

This clonotype was detected only a few times. Here the CDR3 DNA reads TGTGCCAGCAGCCAGGGGGGCTCCTATAATTCACCCCTCCACTTT. Residues: CASSQGGSYNSPLHF. The genes are TRBV14 and TRBJ1-6, with a possible D match to TRBD1 (5 bases). V lost 3 bases and J 0 bases, leaving 6 bases between the germline ends. In germline, CDR1 is SGHDN, CDR2 FVKESK. There are 15 residues in the CDR3.

This clonotype was seen only a few times. V and J are TRBV9 and TRBJ2-3; perhaps D is TRBD1 or TRBD2 (5 bases each). The germline CDR1 and CDR2 sequences are SGDLS and YYNGEE. Trimming took 0 bases from V and 4 from J, leaving 6 bases between them. The CDR3 length is 13 residues. CDR3 nucleotides: TGTGCCAGCAGCGTAGGGGGGTCAGATACGCAGTATTTT. Amino acids: CASSVGGSDTQYF.

In its sample, this clonotype was seen a few times. This rearrangement joins TRBV19 to TRBJ1-5; D call uncertain. Germline lookup yields CDR1 LNHDA and CDR2 SQIVND (reference sequence). V was shortened by 3 bases and J by 16 bases, with 13 bases between the two germline ends. This CDR3 is built from 11 residues. This CDR3 reads CASSIGPESHF. CDR3 coding DNA: TGTGCCAGTAGTATCGGACCGGAGAGCCATTTT.

The rearrangement joins TRBV4-1 to TRBJ2-5; 10 bases align to TRBD2. Germline V lookup: CDR1 MGHRA, CDR2 YSYEKL. V lost 3 bases, J lost 2 bases, and 3 bases stayed unmatched. This CDR3 has 15 amino acids. CDR3 in amino acids: CASSQWTSGQETQYF. CDR3 sequence (DNA): TGCGCCAGCAGCCAGTGGACTAGCGGACAAGAGACCCAGTACTTC.

This clonotype was counted ten times or more. The chain has TRBV21-1 and TRBJ2-1; the D call in the table, TRBD1, was not verified against the DNA. TRBV21-1 is flagged as a pseudogene. This CDR3 has 13 amino acids. CDR3 sequence reads: CASPRGGIREQFF. The CDR3 DNA is TGTGCCAGCCCACGAGGGGGGATTCGGGAGCAGTTCTTC.

This clonotype was recorded many times. This chain uses TRBV3-1 with TRBJ2-5; 9 nucleotides align to TRBD2. V lost 4 bases to trimming and J lost 3 bases; unmatched junction nucleotides: 9. CDR3 length: 16 amino acids. The germline gives CDR1 LGHDT, CDR2 YNNKEL (reference sequence). CDR3 residues: CASSPTSGPEEETQYF. The DNA of the CDR3 is TGTGCCAGCAGCCCGACTAGCGGTCCGGAAGAAGAGACCCAGTACTTC.

The chain has TRBV20-1 and TRBJ2-3, with D possibly matching TRBD2 (5 bases). Germline V gene data show CDR1 as DFQATT and CDR2 as SNEGSKA (reference sequence). Trimming left V 6 bases short and J 0 bases short, with 13 bases between. The CDR3 is made up of 14 amino acids. The CDR3 nucleotides are TGCAGTGCCGTTACAGAGGGAAGCACAGATACGCAGTATTTT. Translated: CSAVTEGSTDTQYF.

This clonotype was picked up a small number of times. This chain links TRBV7-9 with TRBJ1-1, with D possibly TRBD1 on 6 matching bases. Germline V CDR1 and CDR2: SEHNR, FQNEAQ (reference sequence). V was pared by 1 base and J by 1 base, with 10 bases between. CDR3 length: 15 amino acids. The CDR3 loop is CASSLVGGENTEAFF. The CDR3 DNA sequence: TGTGCCAGCAGCTTAGTTGGGGGCGAGAACACTGAAGCTTTCTTT.

The table lists this clonotype with many counts. The chain has TRBV12-3 or TRBV12-4 and TRBJ2-1, with TRBD1 identical over 11 bases. The CDR3 has 17 residues. V lost 5 bases and J lost 7; bases outside the gene matches: 13. This chain's CDR3 is CASSPRGRDRGMNEQFF. The CDR3 DNA reads as TGTGCCAGCAGTCCCAGGGGCCGGGACAGGGGGATGAATGAGCAGTTCTTC.